This T cell receptor beta chain comes out of a study of cytomegalovirus exposure and HLA in healthy donors (dated by TCRdb to 2016 to 2017). Regarding the study in general: In an earlier analysis of under 600 of the donors, less than 350 Gb of sequence data and 117 million unique TCR beta sequences from about 190 million T cells were reported. Donor age, sex, ethnicity and CMV serostatus were collected together with the repertoire data. The number of typed donors differed by locus: 629-630 for A, B, C, DRB1 and DQB1; roughly 510 for DQA1; 600 to 610 for DPA1; and 450 to 480 for DPB1. An earlier analysis of a few hundred of the donors applied high-throughput TCR beta sequencing to assess whether each TCR beta V gene segment acted as functional or pseudogenic. A handful of DR-DQ haplotypes were handled as single units for association and clustering because linkage in the cohort was strong. Of the roughly 400 genotyped donors, 81% were placed in the genetic ancestry cluster associated with self-reported Caucasian donors. Among some 400 genotyped donors of the cohort, an average of around 220,000 unique TCR beta nucleotide sequences was sequenced per donor, of which 15% to 20% were non-productive. Class I and class II HLA loci were covered by the typing at four-digit resolution. All discovery cohort repertoires had been generated on a single sequencing platform. The study profiled the T cell repertoires of some 610 subjects by immunosequencing and related them to cytomegalovirus serostatus. In a later genetic analysis, genome-wide SNP genotypes for about three fifths of the 666 donors were used, and that subset was treated as a discovery cohort. A later analysis re-examined previously published TCR beta repertoires from about 670 donors and added high-resolution HLA genotyping to investigate patterns of TCR occurrence. To predict cytomegalovirus infection status, the study brought together high-throughput TCR immunosequencing, statistical association of individual TCRs with disease status, and machine learning. A separate validation cohort of more than 100 different subjects was used in addition to the roughly 640-subject first cohort. About 300 gigabases of sequencing data and some 85 million unique TCR sequences were included in an early release covering about 620 HLA-typed donors. Rather than drawing on any new phenotypic data, the later analysis identified candidate immune exposures from TCR beta sequences and the way those sequences occurred across donors. The study aimed to test whether signatures of past pathogen exposure could be identified by cataloging public T cell receptors.

General study outcomes and caveats: A later analysis associated some 17,000 TCR beta sequences with specific HLA alleles at a false discovery rate of 0.05. Correlated functional status among segregating V segments might be attributable to linkage disequilibrium, but an unknown experimental factor could not be ruled out. A cluster of highly shared sequence variants was judged likely to be a technical artifact of the sequencing pipeline. Because the 87-base-pair reads could not distinguish some IMGT-functional V segments, including TRBV6-2 and TRBV6-3, those segments were excluded. In an earlier analysis of some 500 of the donors, most TCR beta V segments appeared in productive rearrangements about 87% or about 30% of the time, broadly matching IMGT annotations. Several of the top co-occurrence clusters appeared to be linked to parvovirus B19, influenza, CMV and Epstein-Barr virus, according to a later analysis. Compared with equally common non-associated chains, HLA-associated TCR beta chains in a later analysis were more clonally expanded and had lower generation probabilities. An association between a missense DCLRE1C variant and V-gene and J-gene trimming of TCR beta chains was found in a later genetic analysis and replicated in an independent cohort. In a later genetic analysis, fewer N-insertions in productive TCRs were reported among donors in an Asian-associated ancestry cluster than the roughly 700-donor mean. Because counts were too low, more than 15 rarely observed V segments, including chromosome 9 orphons, were left out of the earlier analysis of 500 to 750 of the donors. In a later analysis, the rate of TCR association differed among HLA loci, with DRB1 alleles having the most associated TCRs and HLA-C alleles having the fewest. Because some donors lacked HLA typing at each locus, the association tests relied only on the typed subset. In vitro tests confirmed that a few of the cytomegalovirus-associated TCR beta chains recognize cytomegalovirus antigens. Only TCR beta chains were sequenced in this cohort, and the absence of alpha or paired-chain data limited detectable features. It was suggested by the authors that the approach could potentially be generalized to other disease states and immunological phenotypes. Strong co-occurrence of HLA alleles, especially DR and DQ, made assigning TCR associations to individual alleles difficult. The classifier was reported to diagnose cytomegalovirus status with high specificity and sensitivity in both the original and validation cohorts. A further reported finding was that TCR beta sequences accurately predicted the HLA-A and HLA-B alleles for most subjects in the first cohort. In a later analysis, most CMV-associated TCR beta chains were found to appear HLA-restricted, with HLA associations seemingly driven largely by CMV exposure. The study gave a list of 150 to 200 TCR beta chains associated with cytomegalovirus. Sequencing depth was assumed to be roughly uniform across donors in the presence/absence analyses, though that assumption may not hold. Across donors, most TCR sequences were observed very rarely, whereas some public TCRs were present in many individuals. The only immune exposure information available for the cohort was CMV serostatus.

The cohort comprised fewer than 700 healthy bone marrow donors. At the time of sampling, all cohort members were nominally healthy, though unrecorded immune exposures were likely present. The donor was CMV seropositive and belonged to the group of 270 or so seropositive cohort members. Each donor provided a peripheral blood sample, and peripheral blood mononuclear cells were used for TCR beta sequencing. The Qiagen DNeasy Blood Extraction Kit was used to extract genomic DNA from the blood cell samples. The CDR3, cysteine through phenylalanine, is 11 amino acids long. Only the CDR3 portion is preserved as DNA: 33 bases, with reading frame beginning at the first base. Between the V and J ends, shortened by 2 bases and 8 bases respectively, the junction contains 4 bases. From the germline V gene, CDR1 is MNHNS and CDR2 is SASEGT. Library creation used the immunoSEQ multiplex PCR assay. A mixture of 60 forward primers for TCR Vbeta segments and 13 reverse primers for TCR Jbeta segments was used in the multiplex PCR. The CDR3 region of rearranged TCR beta genes was amplified from genomic DNA by a multiplex PCR assay. The Illumina HiSeq System was used to sequence the amplified TCR beta libraries as 87-base-pair reads. Per the original workflow: A later analysis tallied 80 million to 95 million unique TCR beta chains across the 666 repertoires, and around 9.9 million of those chains were shared by two or more donors. To remove PCR and sequencing errors, raw reads were error-corrected and collapsed into unique sequences using a nearest-neighbor algorithm that merged closely related sequences. V, D and J gene segments were assigned by aligning CDR3 sequences to IMGT reference sequences. Each retained sequence needed at least a six-nucleotide match to both a V gene segment and a J gene segment. A rearrangement counted as productive if the CDR3 had no stop codons and remained in frame with V and J, and every other rearrangement counted as non-productive. CDR3 was defined according to IMGT convention as the region running from the second conserved V-encoded cysteine to the conserved J-encoded phenylalanine. The earlier analysis of 500 to 650 of the donors excluded any sequence lacking an unambiguous match to a single V gene segment. In an earlier analysis of approximately 560 of the donors, a V segment was called functional when productive rearrangements were above 56.7%, and segregating when the standard deviation between donors exceeded 5%. A statistical classification framework was built to diagnose cytomegalovirus status from the catalog of TCR beta chain sequences. In a later analysis, TCR nucleotide sequences were compared against IMGT/GENE-DB human TR gene sequences so that V and J genes could be assigned. In a later analysis, CDR3 sequences and most-parsimonious VDJ recombination scenarios were assigned using the TCRdist pipeline. In a later analysis, each TCR beta chain was defined by its CDR3 amino acid sequence together with its V-gene family, and reads without a unique V-gene family were excluded. As a way to deal with suspected cross-contamination and a sequencing artifact, a later analysis dropped 640 or so nucleotide sequences that were highly shared and had low generation probability. For each public chain, a later analysis derived a clonal expansion index from normalized ranks of inferred template counts within each repertoire. In a later analysis, generation probabilities were computed using a VDJ recombination model fitted to out-of-frame rearrangements, and the results were checked against IGoR. In a later analysis, TCR-TCR, TCR-HLA and TCR-CMV co-occurrence was scored with hypergeometric tests, and a repertoire-size bias correction was applied to TCR pairs. A later analysis estimated false discovery rates by permuting HLA or CMV assignments 20 times. In a later analysis, co-occurring TCRs were grouped with DBSCAN, and TCRdist sequence similarity was added when clustering was performed within HLA-allele-positive subsets. For co-occurrence clustering, repertoires with fewer than 30,000 or more than 120,000 public chains were excluded, along with several repertoires with anomalous nucleotide sharing. TCRdb holds this immuneACCESS table with in-frame rearrangements only. Some clones are missing; in checked studies, unresolved V genes explain under half, and the rest has no known cause. V and J calls and clone size are those listed in that table; D and trimming were worked out from the DNA. This sample gives roughly 130,000 clones in total; approximately 80% of them show up just once. 8.8% of the sample rests with the top ten.

A remark on this clone: It has no known antigen specificity. No base-level quality is on record; no much larger clone is a single base apart.

Sequencing was performed on PBMCs. The rearranged chain carries TRBV6-1 and TRBJ1-5; too little of a D gene remains to name it. This TCR was sampled from a woman aged 45-60 years in good health and CMV-seropositive. The CDR3 region reads CASSEREPQHF. The DNA reads TGTGCCAGCAGTGAAAGAGAGCCCCAGCATTTT.